This TCR beta chain was obtained from a study of Tregs in tolerant kidney transplant recipients. Details on this clone: Its antigen is as yet unknown.

The V gene end was trimmed by 7 bases and the J gene end by 2 bases; junction bases not matched to a gene: 9. CDR3 length: 16 residues. Germline lookup yields CDR1 SGHTA and CDR2 FQGNSA. The nonmyeloablative bone marrow transplants came from related graft donors, with transient mixed chimerism. Thawed PBMCs were FACS-sorted into unstimulated CD4+CD25+CD127- regulatory T cells, CD4+CD25- non-regulatory cells, CD4 and CD8 cells. Study-wide findings and caveats: Few patients were studied, so findings need validation in larger groups. Biological reproducibility was not directly addressed, but technical replication error appeared minimal.

TCRdb keeps only in-frame clones here, not all; method: immunoSEQ multiplex PCR. The sample has tens of thousands of clones; 80% to 95% are singletons. The source is a human patient who received a combined kidney and bone marrow transplant. Some of the T cells may derive from the graft donor. This material consisted of CD4+ T cells from blood (PBMCs), taken 12 months after the transplant. The chain couples TRBV7-2 to TRBJ2-3, with 10 bases aligning to TRBD2. The DNA of the CDR3 is TGTGCCAGCAAAAAAAGAGCGGGAGGGCCCACAGATACGCAGTATTTT. This translates into CASKKRAGGPTDTQYF.